Below, 11 T cell receptor beta chains from the same sample are listed, as sequenced in a study of cytomegalovirus exposure and HLA in healthy donors. In the PCR, 60 Vbeta and 13 Jbeta primers were used. Assay used: immunoSEQ multiplex PCR; TCRdb lists only in-frame clones, some missing. Counted here are some 190,000 clones, around 77% occurring once; the ten biggest clones make up 1.5% to 2%. Material: PBMCs. The receptors stem from a woman aged 25 to 39 in good health and CMV-seronegative.

The V and J genes are TRBV6-6 and TRBJ2-7; a possible D gene is TRBD1 (6 bases). Germline values: CDR1 MNHNY, CDR2 SVGAGI (reference sequence). The CDR3 has 13 residues. V shed 4 bases and J shed 4 bases, with 11 bases lying between them. This CDR3 reads CASSSLQGYEQYF. DNA for the CDR3: TGTGCCAGCAGTTCCTTACAGGGTTACGAGCAGTACTTC.

The J gene is TRBJ1-2, the V gene TRBV7-2, with TRBD1 identical over 8 bases. Trimming cost V 1 base and J 3 bases; bases outside gene matches: 7. The germline gives CDR1 SGHTA, CDR2 FQGNSA. The CDR3 spans 16 residues. This chain's CDR3 is CASSLEGEDRDYGYTF. In DNA form, the CDR3 reads TGTGCCAGCAGCTTAGAGGGGGAGGACAGGGACTATGGCTACACCTTC.

This chain uses TRBV9 with TRBJ2-7, with TRBD2 as a possible D gene (6 bases). The CDR3 consists of 15 residues. V was shortened by 2 bases and J by 4 bases, with 16 bases between the two germline ends. CDR1 is SGDLS, CDR2 YYNGEE, per germline. In nucleotides, the CDR3 is TGTGCCAGCAGCGTCGGCCTGGGGACTGGGTACGAGCAGTACTTC. It encodes CASSVGLGTGYEQYF.

V and J are TRBV27 and TRBJ1-6; TRBD1 agrees at 10 bases. Looked up from germline, CDR1 is MNHEY and CDR2 is SMNVEV (reference sequence). V trimming: 8 bases; J trimming: 10 bases; junction bases outside the gene matches: 8. This CDR3 has 14 residues. CDR3 amino acids: CASGFPGQGSPLHF. Written as DNA, the CDR3 is TGTGCCAGCGGCTTCCCGGGACAGGGGTCACCCCTCCACTTT.

V is TRBV7-2 and J is TRBJ2-5; D remains ambiguous. Germline lookup yields CDR1 SGHTA and CDR2 FQGNSA. V was shortened by 4 bases and J by 4 bases, with 10 bases between the two germline ends. The CDR3 runs 13 residues. As DNA, the CDR3 is TGTGCCAGCAGCTCCACGCGGAGAGAGACCCAGTACTTC. Translated, it gives CASSSTRRETQYF.

This chain joins TRBV4-2 and TRBJ2-7; D is uncertain. V shed 0 bases and J shed 3 bases, with 15 bases lying between them. The CDR3 has 16 amino acids. The V gene's germline CDR1 is LGHNA and CDR2 YNFKEQ. CDR3 in DNA: TGTGCCAGCAGCCAAGATCAAAGTGCGCGAGGCTACGAGCAGTACTTC. Its protein product is CASSQDQSARGYEQYF.

The chain is built from TRBV4-3 and TRBJ1-4; TRBD1 might be the D (5 bases). This CDR3 region has 16 residues. The germline V and J ends were trimmed by 4 bases and 4 bases, with 16 bases remaining between them. Looked up from germline, CDR1 is LGHNA and CDR2 is YSLEER. The CDR3 protein is CASSRTVRQFNEKLFF. DNA of the CDR3: TGCGCCAGCAGCCGTACCGTTAGACAGTTTAATGAAAAACTGTTTTTT.

This chain joins TRBV5-5 and TRBJ1-4; 8 nucleotides align to TRBD1. J gave up 8 bases and V 4 bases, and 7 bases lay outside the gene matches. The germline CDR1 and CDR2 sequences are SGHKS and YYEKEE (reference sequence). The CDR3 has 14 amino acids. The CDR3 reads CASSTGTGGEKLFF. In DNA, the CDR3 is TGTGCCAGCAGCACCGGGACAGGTGGGGAAAAACTGTTTTTT.

V usage is TRBV10-3 and J usage is TRBJ1-1, with 9 bases identical to TRBD1. Germline V gives CDR1 ENHRY, CDR2 SYGVKD. The CDR3 contains 14 residues. After removal of 6 bases from V and 1 base from J, the junction contained 3 bases not matched to a gene. DNA for the CDR3: TGTGCCATCAGCTGGGACAGGGAGAACACTGAAGCTTTCTTT. Translated, it gives CAISWDRENTEAFF.

The chain employs TRBV2 and TRBJ1-6, with D possibly TRBD1 on 6 matching bases. V was pared by 6 bases and J by 9 bases, with 12 bases between. This CDR3 has 13 amino acids. The germline CDR1 and CDR2 sequences are SNHLY and FYNNEI. The CDR3 protein is CASRQGPGSPLHF. The CDR3 DNA reads as TGTGCCAGCAGACAGGGCCCGGGTTCACCCCTCCACTTT.

The CDR3 protein is CASSFSSRKTDTQYF. The CDR3 DNA reads TGTGCCAGCAGCTTTTCATCTAGGAAGACAGATACGCAGTATTTT. The chain combines TRBV5-8 with TRBJ2-3; no reliable D call. Germline CDR1 SGHTS, CDR2 YDEGEE. V was cut by 2 bases and J by 3 bases, with 13 bases left in between. This CDR3 comprises 15 residues.